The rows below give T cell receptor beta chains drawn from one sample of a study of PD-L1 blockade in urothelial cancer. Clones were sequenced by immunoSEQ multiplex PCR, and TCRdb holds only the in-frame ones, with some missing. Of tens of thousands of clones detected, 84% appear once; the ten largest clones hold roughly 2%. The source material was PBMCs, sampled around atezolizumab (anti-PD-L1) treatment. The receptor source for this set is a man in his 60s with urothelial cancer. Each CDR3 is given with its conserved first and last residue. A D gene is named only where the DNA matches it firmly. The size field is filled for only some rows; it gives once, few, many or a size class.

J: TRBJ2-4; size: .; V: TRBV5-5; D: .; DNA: TGTGCCAGCAGCCGTCAGGTAGCCAAAAACATTCAGTACTTC; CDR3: CASSRQVAKNIQYF
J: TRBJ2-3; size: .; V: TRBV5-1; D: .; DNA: TGCGCCAGCAGCTTGGTAACTAGCACAGATACGCAGTATTTT; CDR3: CASSLVTSTDTQYF
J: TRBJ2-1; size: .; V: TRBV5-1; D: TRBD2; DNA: TGCGCCAGCAAGGATAGCGGGAGGGGGAATGAGCAGTTCTTC; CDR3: CASKDSGRGNEQFF
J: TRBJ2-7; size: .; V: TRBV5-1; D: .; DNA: TGCGCCAGCAGCCTTAGGGGGTACGAGCAGTACTTC; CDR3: CASSLRGYEQYF
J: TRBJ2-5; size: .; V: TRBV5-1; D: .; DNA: TGCGCCAGCAGCCCTGTTCAGTCCGCACAAGAGACCCAGTACTTC; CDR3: CASSPVQSAQETQYF
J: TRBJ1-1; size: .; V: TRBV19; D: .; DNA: TGTGCCAGTAGGCGAGGAAGTCGTACTGAAGCTTTCTTT; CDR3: CASRRGSRTEAFF
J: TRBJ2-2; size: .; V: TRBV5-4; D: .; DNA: TGTGCCAGCAGCTTGCCCAGGGGTAACACCGGGGAGCTGTTTTTT; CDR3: CASSLPRGNTGELFF
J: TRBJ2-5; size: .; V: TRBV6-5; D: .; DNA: TGTGCCAGCAGTTTACAGGGTTCTGGCGAGACCCAGTACTTC; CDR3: CASSLQGSGETQYF
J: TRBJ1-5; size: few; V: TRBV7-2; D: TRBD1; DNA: TGTGCCAGCAGCCCCCAGGGGGTTGGCAATCAGCCCCAGCATTTT; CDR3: CASSPQGVGNQPQHF
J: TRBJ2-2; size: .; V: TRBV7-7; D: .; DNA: TGTGCCAGCAGCTCATGGACAGATCGCGACACCGGGGAGCTGTTTTTT; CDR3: CASSSWTDRDTGELFF
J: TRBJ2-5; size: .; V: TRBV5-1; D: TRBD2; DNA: TGCGCCAGCAGCCTCACGTCTAGCGGGAGGGGGACCCAGTACTTC; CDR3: CASSLTSSGRGTQYF
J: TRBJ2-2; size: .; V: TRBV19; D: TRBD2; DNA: TGTGCCAGTAGTGAGGGGACTAGCGGGAGGGTCACCGGGGAGCTGTTTTTT; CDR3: CASSEGTSGRVTGELFF
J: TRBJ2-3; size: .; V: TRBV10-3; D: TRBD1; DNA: TGTGCCATCAGTGACGAGAGACAGGGTACAGATACGCAGTATTTT; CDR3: CAISDERQGTDTQYF
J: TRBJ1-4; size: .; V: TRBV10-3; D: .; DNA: TGTGCCATCAGCCACAGGGCAACTAATGAAAAACTGTTTTTT; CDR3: CAISHRATNEKLFF
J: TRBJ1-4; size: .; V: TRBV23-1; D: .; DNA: TGCGCCAGCAGTCAATCAGGGGTAGAAAGGGAAAAACTGTTTTTT; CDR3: CASSQSGVEREKLFF
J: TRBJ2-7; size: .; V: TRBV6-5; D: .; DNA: TGTGCCAGCAGTTTACAGGGAGGGTACGAGCAGTACTTC; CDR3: CASSLQGGYEQYF
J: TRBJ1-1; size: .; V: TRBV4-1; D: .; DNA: TGCGCCAGCAGCCAGACGCCCGGGCGGACACCGAACACTGAAGCTTTCTTT; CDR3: CASSQTPGRTPNTEAFF
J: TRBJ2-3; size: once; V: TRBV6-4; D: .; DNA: TGTGCCAGCAGTTCCGACTTGCTGGGGGGGCCGCAGTATTTT; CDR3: CASSSDLLGGPQYF
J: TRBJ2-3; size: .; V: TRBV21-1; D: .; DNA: TGTGCCAGCAGCCAGGGGGAAGTAGTCACAGATACGCAGTATTTT; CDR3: CASSQGEVVTDTQYF
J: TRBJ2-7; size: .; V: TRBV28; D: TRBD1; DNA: TGTGCCAGCAGGGAAGCCGCAGGGACAGCGACCTACGAGCAGTACTTC; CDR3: CASREAAGTATYEQYF
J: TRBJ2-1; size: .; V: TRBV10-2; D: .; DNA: TGCGCCAGCATGGGGCTCCTGGGGGGATACAATGAGCAGTTCTTC; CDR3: CASMGLLGGYNEQFF
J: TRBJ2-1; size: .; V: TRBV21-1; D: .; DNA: TGTGCCAGCAGCAAAGAACCTCATGGAGGCAATGAGCAGTTCTTC; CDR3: CASSKEPHGGNEQFF
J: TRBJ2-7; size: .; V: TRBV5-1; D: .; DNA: TGCGCCAGCAGCCGTTCAGCCTACGAGCAGTACTTC; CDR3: CASSRSAYEQYF
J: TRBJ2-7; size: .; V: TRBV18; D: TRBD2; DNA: TGTGCCAGCTCACGGACCACGGGACTAGCTTGGGAGCAGTACTTC; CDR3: CASSRTTGLAWEQYF
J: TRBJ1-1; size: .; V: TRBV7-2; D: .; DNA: TGTGCCAGCAGCTTAATGACAGCATCTTGGGCTTTCTTT; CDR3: CASSLMTASWAFF
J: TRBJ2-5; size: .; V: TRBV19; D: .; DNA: TGTGCCAGTAGTATAGGAGGAGTCGGGGAGACCCAGTACTTC; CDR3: CASSIGGVGETQYF
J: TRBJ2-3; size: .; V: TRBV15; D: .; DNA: TGTGCCACCAGCAGAGGCGGGACAGATACGCAGTATTTT; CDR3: CATSRGGTDTQYF
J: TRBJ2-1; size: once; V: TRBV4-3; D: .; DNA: TGCGCCAGCAGCCAACAAGACAGGGACTATGAGCAGTTCTTC; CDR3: CASSQQDRDYEQFF
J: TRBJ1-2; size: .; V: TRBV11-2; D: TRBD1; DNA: TGTGCCAGCAGCTCCCAGGACAGGGTTACCTATGGCTACACCTTC; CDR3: CASSSQDRVTYGYTF
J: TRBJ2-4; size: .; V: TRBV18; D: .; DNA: TGTGCCAGCTCCACGGGTAGTAAAAACATTCAGTACTTC; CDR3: CASSTGSKNIQYF
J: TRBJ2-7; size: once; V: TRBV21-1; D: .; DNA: TGTGCCAGCAGCAGCCGGGACAGGGTCTACGAGCAGTACTTC; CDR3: CASSSRDRVYEQYF
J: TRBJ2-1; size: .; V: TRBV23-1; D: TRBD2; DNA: TGCGCCAGCAGTCATACTATGGGACTAGCGGAGGGCGAGCAGTTCTTC; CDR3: CASSHTMGLAEGEQFF
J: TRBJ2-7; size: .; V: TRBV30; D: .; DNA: TGTGCCTGGAGTGTACTTATAGGGTTCAGGGACGAGCAGTACTTC; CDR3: CAWSVLIGFRDEQYF
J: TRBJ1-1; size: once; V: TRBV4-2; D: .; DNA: TGTGCCAGCAGCCAAGTACGGGGTGGGATGAACACTGAAGCTTTCTTT; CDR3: CASSQVRGGMNTEAFF
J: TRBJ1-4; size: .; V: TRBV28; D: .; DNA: TGTGCCAGCAGTCACCTGTGGGGGGACGAAAAACTGTTTTTT; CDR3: CASSHLWGDEKLFF
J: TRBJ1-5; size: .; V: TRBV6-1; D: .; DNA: TGTGCCAGCAGCGAGGGTCATAGCAATCAGCCCCAGCATTTT; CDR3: CASSEGHSNQPQHF
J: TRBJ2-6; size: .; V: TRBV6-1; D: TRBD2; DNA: TGTGCCAGCAGTGAATGGGGGACTAGCGGAAACTCTGGGGCCAACGTCCTGACTTTC; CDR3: CASSEWGTSGNSGANVLTF
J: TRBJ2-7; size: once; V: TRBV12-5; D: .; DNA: TGTGCTAGTGGGCCCGAGCCTGCCTACGAGCAGTACTTC; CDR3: CASGPEPAYEQYF
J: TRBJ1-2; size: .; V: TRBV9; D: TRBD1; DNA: TGTGCCAGCAGCGTAGTCTCAGGGGGATGGGACGGCTACACCTTC; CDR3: CASSVVSGGWDGYTF
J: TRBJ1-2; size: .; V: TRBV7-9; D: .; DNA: TGTGCCAGCAGCTTAGCGGGGCACTATGGCTACACCTTC; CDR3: CASSLAGHYGYTF
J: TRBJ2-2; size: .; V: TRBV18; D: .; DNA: TGTGCCAGCTCACCTCTTCAGGGGACCGGGGAGCTGTTTTTT; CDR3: CASSPLQGTGELFF
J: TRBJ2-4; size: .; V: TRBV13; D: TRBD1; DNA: TGTGCCAGCAGCTTAGGAGGCGAGGGGGCGGCCAAAAACATTCAGTACTTC; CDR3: CASSLGGEGAAKNIQYF
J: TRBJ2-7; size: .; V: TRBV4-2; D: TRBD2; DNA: TGTGCCAGCAGCCAAGATTCCCCCGGGCTAGCGGGAGTTCCGTACGAGCAGTACTTC; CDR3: CASSQDSPGLAGVPYEQYF
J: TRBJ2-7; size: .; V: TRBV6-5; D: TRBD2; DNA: TGTGCCAGCAGTCCTAGCGGGAGGGCCCTGGAGCAGTACTTC; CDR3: CASSPSGRALEQYF
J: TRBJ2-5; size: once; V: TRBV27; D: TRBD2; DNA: TGTGCCAGCAGTTTAGACGGGGGGGTAGGTGACAGGCCCTACTTC; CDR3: CASSLDGGVGDRPYF
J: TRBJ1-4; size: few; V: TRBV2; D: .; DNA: TGTGCCAGCAGTGCCCACCAGGGCCTGTTTTTT; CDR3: CASSAHQGLFF